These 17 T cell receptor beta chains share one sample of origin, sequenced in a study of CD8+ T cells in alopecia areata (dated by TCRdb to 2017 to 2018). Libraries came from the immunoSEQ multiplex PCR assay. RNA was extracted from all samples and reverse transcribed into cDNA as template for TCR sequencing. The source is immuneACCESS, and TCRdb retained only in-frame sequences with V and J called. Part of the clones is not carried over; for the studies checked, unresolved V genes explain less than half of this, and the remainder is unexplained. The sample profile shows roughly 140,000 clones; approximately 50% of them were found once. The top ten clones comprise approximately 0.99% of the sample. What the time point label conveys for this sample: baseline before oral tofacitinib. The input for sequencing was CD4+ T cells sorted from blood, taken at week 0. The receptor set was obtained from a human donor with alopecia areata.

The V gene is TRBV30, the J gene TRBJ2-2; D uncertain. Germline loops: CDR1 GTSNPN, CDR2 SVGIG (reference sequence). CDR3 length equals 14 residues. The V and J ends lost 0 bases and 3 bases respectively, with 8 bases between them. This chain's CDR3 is CAWSVRRHTGELFF. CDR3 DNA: TGTGCCTGGAGTGTACGGCGGCACACCGGGGAGCTGTTTTTT.

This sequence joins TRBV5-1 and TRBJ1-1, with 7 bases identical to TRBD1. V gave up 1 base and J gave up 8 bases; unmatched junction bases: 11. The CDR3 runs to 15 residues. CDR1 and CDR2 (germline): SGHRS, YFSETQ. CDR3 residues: CASSLTTGMRREAFF. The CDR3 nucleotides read TGCGCCAGCAGCTTGACGACAGGGATGAGGCGGGAAGCTTTCTTT.

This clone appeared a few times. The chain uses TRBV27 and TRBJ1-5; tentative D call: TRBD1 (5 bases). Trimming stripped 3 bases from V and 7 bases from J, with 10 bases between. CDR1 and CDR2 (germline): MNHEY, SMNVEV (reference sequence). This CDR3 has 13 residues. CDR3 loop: CASSLQGSQPQHF. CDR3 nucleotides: TGTGCCAGCAGTTTGCAGGGTTCACAGCCCCAGCATTTT.

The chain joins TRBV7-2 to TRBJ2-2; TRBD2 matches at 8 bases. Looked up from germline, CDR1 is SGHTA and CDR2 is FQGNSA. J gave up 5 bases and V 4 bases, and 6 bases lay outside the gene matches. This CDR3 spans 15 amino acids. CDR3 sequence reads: CASSYRSGRTGELFF. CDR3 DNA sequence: TGTGCCAGCAGCTATCGGAGCGGGAGAACCGGGGAGCTGTTTTTT.

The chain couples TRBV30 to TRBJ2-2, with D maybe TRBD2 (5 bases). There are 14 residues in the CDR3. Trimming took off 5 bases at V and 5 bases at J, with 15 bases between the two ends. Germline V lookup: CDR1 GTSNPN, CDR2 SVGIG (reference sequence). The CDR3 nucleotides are TGTGCCTGGGAAAGAGGGCTTGGGACCGGGGAGCTGTTTTTT. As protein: CAWERGLGTGELFF. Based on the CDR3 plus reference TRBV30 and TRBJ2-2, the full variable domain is SQTIHQWPATLVQPVGSPLSLECTVEGTSNPNLYWYRQAAGRGLQLLFYSVGIGQISSEVPQNLSASRPQDRQFILSSKKLLLSDSGFYLCAWERGLGTGELFFGEGSRLTVL.

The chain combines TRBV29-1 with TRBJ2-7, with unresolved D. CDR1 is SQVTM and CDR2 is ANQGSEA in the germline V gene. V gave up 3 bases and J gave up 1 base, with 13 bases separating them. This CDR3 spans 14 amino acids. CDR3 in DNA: TGCAGCGTTGAGCTATGGGAAGGATCCTACGAGCAGTACTTC. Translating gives CSVELWEGSYEQYF.

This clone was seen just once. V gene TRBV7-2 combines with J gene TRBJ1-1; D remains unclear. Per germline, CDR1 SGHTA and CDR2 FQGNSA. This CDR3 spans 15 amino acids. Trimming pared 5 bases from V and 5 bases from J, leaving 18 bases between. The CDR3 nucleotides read TGTGCCAGCAGCCCCACGGGCGGAGGGATTACTGAAGCTTTCTTT. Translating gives CASSPTGGGITEAFF.

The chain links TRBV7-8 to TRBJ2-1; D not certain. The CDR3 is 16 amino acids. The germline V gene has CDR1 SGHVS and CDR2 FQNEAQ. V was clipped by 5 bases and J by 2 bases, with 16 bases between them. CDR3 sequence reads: CASSLGSGPTYNEQFF. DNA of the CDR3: TGTGCCAGCAGCCTAGGATCTGGGCCAACCTACAATGAGCAGTTCTTC.

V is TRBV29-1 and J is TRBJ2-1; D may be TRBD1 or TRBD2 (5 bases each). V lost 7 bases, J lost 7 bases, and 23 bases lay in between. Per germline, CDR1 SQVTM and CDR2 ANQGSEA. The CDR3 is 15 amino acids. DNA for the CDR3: TGCAGCGGCGAAGGGGCGGGTAGTAAGAGGAATGAGCAGTTCTTC. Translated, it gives CSGEGAGSKRNEQFF.

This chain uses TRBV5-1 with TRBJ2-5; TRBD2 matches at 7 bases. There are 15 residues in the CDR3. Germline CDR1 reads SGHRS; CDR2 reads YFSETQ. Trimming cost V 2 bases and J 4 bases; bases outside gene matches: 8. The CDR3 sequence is CASSFISGGLETQYF. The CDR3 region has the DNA TGCGCCAGCAGCTTCATCTCGGGAGGCTTAGAGACCCAGTACTTC.

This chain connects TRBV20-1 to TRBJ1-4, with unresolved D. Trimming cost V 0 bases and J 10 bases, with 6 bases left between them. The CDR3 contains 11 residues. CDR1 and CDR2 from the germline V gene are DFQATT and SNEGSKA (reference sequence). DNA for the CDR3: TGCAGTGCTAGAGAATCCAGAAAACTGTTTTTT. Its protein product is CSARESRKLFF.

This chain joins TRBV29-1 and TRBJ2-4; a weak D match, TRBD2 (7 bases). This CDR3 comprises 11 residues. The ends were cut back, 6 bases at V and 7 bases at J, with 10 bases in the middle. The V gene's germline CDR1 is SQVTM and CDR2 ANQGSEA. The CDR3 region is CSVEGGNIQYF. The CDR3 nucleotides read TGCAGCGTAGAGGGGGGGAACATTCAGTACTTC.

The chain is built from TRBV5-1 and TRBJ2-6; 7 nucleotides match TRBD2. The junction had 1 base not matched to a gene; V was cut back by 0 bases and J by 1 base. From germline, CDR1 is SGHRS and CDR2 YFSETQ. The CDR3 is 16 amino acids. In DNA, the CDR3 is TGCGCCAGCAGCTTGGCAGCGGGGTCTGGGGCCAACGTCCTGACTTTC. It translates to CASSLAAGSGANVLTF.

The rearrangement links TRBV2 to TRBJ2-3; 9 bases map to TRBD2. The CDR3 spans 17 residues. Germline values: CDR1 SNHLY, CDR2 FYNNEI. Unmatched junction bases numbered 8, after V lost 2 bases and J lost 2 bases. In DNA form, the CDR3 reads TGTGCCAGCAGTGAATTACGGCTAGCGGGATTCACAGATACGCAGTATTTT. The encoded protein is CASSELRLAGFTDTQYF.

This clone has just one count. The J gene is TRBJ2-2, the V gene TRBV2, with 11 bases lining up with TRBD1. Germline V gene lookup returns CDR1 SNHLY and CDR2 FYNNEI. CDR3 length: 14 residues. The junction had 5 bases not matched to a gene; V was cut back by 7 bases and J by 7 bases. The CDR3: CASIRDRGIGELFF. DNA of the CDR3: TGTGCCAGCATCAGGGACAGGGGGATCGGGGAGCTGTTTTTT.

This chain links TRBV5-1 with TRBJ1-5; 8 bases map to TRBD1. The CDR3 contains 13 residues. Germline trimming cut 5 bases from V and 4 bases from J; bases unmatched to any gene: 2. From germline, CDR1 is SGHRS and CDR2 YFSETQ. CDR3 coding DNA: TGCGCCAGCAGACAGGGGGAAAATCAGCCCCAGCATTTT. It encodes CASRQGENQPQHF.

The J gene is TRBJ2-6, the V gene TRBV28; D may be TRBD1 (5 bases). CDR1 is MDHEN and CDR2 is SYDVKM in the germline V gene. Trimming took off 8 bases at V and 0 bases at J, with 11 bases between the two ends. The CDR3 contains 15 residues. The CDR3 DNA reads TGTGCCAGCGCCAGGGATAGCTCTGGGGCCAACGTCCTGACTTTC. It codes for CASARDSSGANVLTF.